This T cell receptor (beta chain) came from a study of T-cell memory formation after mild COVID-19. Findings and caveats of the study: CD4+ bias marked clones expanding day 15 to 37, unlike balanced contracting clones. The study found contracting CD4+ clones mainly in CM and EM and contracting CD8+ clones in EMRA. Pre-infection memory held some responding clones, suggesting pre-existing cross-reactive T cells responded.

5'RACE, which relied on constant-segment primers, yielded TCR alpha and TCR beta cDNA libraries carrying sample barcodes and UMIs. TCRdb used MiXCR to reprocess the 5' RACE reads, holding one entry per CDR3 protein. The data show around 390,000 distinct CDR3 sequences, around a sixth seen once. Trimming removed 5 bases from V and 3 bases from J; junction bases left unmatched: 7. CDR1 is MNHEY and CDR2 is SVGAGI in the germline V gene. This CDR3 is built from 15 residues. A note on this clonotype: No antigen is known for it.

The source material was PBMCs or a T cell subset sorted from them (not recorded which). This TCR was recovered from a man aged 18 to 29 who had mild COVID-19 (a few samples of this study predate the infection). Cell type and time point are not known. This chain connects TRBV6-5 to TRBJ2-1, with TRBD2 matching 7 bases. For the CDR3, the DNA is TGTGCCAGCAGTCCGCGGGGGAGAAACTACAATGAGCAGTTCTTC. This codes for CASSPRGRNYNEQFF.